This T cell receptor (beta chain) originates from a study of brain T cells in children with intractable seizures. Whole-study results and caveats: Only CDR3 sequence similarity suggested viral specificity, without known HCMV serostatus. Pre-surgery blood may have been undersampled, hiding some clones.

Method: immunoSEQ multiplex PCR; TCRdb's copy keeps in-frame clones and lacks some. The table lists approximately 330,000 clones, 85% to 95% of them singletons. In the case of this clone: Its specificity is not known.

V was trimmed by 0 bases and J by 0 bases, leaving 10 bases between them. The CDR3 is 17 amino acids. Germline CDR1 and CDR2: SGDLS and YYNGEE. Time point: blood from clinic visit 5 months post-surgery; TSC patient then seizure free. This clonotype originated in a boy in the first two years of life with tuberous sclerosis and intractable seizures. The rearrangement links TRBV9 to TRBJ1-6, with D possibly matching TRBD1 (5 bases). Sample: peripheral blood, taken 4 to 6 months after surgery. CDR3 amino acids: CASSVATDSSYNSPLHF. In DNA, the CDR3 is TGTGCCAGCAGCGTAGCTACCGACAGCTCCTATAATTCACCCCTCCACTTT.